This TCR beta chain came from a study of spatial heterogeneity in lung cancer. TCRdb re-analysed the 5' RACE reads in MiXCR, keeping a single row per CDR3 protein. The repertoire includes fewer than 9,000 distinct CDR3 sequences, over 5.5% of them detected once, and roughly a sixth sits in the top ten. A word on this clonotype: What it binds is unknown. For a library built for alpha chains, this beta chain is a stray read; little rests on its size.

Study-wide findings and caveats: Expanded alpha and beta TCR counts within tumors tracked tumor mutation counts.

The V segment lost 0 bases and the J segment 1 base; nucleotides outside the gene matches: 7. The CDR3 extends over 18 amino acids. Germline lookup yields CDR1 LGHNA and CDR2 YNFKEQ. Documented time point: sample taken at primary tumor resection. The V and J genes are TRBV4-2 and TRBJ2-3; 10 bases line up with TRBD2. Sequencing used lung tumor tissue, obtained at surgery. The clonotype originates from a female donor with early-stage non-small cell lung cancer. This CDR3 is CASSQETSGTPRTDTQYF. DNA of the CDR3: TGTGCCAGCAGCCAAGAAACTAGCGGGACTCCTCGCACAGATACGCAGTATTTT.